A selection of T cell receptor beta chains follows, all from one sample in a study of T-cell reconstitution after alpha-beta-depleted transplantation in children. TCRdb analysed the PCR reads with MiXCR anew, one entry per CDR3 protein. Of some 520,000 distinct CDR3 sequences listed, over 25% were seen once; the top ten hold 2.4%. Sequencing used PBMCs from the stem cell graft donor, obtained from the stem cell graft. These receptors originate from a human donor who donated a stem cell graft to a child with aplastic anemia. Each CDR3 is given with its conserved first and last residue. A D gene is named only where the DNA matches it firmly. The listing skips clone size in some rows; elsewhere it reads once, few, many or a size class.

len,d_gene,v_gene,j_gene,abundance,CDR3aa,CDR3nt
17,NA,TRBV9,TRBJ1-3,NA,CASSVTNTASSGNTIYF,TGTGCCAGCAGCGTAACCAATACAGCTAGCTCTGGAAACACCATATATTTT
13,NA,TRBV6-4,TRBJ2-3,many,CASSERPKDTQYF,TGTGCCAGCAGTGAGAGGCCCAAAGATACGCAGTATTTT
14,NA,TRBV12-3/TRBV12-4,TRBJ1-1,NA,CASSPGPLNTEAFF,TGTGCCAGCAGTCCCGGGCCCCTGAACACTGAAGCTTTCTTT
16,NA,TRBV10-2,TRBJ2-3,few,CASLDRTEKSTDTQYF,TGCGCCAGCCTAGACCGGACGGAGAAAAGCACAGATACGCAGTATTTT
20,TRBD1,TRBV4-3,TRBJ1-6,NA,CASSQGGLQTGNVINSPLHF,TGCGCCAGCAGCCAAGGGGGATTACAGACAGGGAATGTAATTAATTCACCCCTCCACTTT
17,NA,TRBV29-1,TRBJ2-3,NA,CSAAGTLKGSSTDTQYF,TGCAGCGCCGCCGGGACTTTGAAGGGCTCTAGCACAGATACGCAGTATTTT
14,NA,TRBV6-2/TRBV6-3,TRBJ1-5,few,CASRVRDTHQPQHF,TGTGCCAGCAGGGTACGGGACACCCATCAGCCCCAGCATTTT
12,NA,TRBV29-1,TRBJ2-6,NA,CSVGSGANVLTF,TGCAGCGTTGGTTCTGGGGCCAACGTCCTGACTTTC
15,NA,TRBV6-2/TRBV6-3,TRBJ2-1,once,CASRGGWDSLDEQFF,TGTGCCAGCAGGGGGGGATGGGACAGCCTCGATGAGCAGTTCTTC
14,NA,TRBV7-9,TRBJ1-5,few,CASSLAGSGQPQHF,TGTGCCAGCAGCTTAGCGGGCAGCGGGCAGCCCCAGCATTTT
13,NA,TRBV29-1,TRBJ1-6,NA,CSVGSGYNSPLHF,TGCAGCGTTGGGTCGGGATATAATTCACCCCTCCACTTT
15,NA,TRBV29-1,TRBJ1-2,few,CSVEHRDGVNYGYTF,TGCAGCGTTGAACATCGTGACGGCGTGAACTATGGCTACACCTTC
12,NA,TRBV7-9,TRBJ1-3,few,CASSLMENTIYF,TGTGCCAGCAGCTTGATGGAGAACACCATATATTTT
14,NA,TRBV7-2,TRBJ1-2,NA,CASSLDFGDESYTF,TGTGCCAGCAGCTTAGATTTTGGGGATGAGAGCTACACCTTC
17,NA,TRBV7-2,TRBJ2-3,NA,CASSLAAALTSTDTQYF,TGTGCCAGCAGCTTAGCTGCGGCCCTCACTAGCACAGATACGCAGTATTTT
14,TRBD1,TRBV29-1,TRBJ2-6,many,CSVDRVDGANVLTF,TGCAGCGTGGACAGGGTTGATGGGGCCAACGTCCTGACTTTC
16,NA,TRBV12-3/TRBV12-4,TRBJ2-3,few,CASSPLGRGSTDTQYF,TGTGCCAGCAGTCCCCTCGGCAGGGGTAGCACAGATACGCAGTATTTT
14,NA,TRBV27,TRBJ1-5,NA,CASSDVGGNQPQHF,TGTGCCAGCAGTGACGTGGGGGGCAATCAGCCCCAGCATTTT
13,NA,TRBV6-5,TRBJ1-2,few,CASSYQGRNGYTF,TGTGCCAGCAGTTACCAGGGGAGAAATGGCTACACCTTC
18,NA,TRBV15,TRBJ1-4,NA,CATSRGGTTRRINEKLFF,TGTGCCACCAGCAGAGGTGGGACAACGAGGAGGATTAACGAAAAACTGTTTTTT
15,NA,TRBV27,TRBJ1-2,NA,CASMGLGSPGYGYTF,TGTGCCAGCATGGGTCTGGGGTCCCCAGGCTATGGCTACACCTTC
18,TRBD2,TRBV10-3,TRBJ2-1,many,CAISESLTTSGSGNEQFF,TGTGCCATCAGTGAGTCCCTCACGACTAGCGGGAGTGGCAATGAGCAGTTCTTC
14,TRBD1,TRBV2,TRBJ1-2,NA,CASSDLRGPSGYTF,TGTGCCAGCAGTGATCTCAGGGGGCCATCTGGCTACACCTTC
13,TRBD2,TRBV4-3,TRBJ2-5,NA,CASSQATGGVQYF,TGCGCCAGCAGCCAAGCAACGGGAGGGGTCCAGTACTTC
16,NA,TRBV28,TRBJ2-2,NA,CASSFLGPSDTGELFF,TGTGCCAGCAGTTTTTTGGGTCCATCGGACACCGGGGAGCTGTTTTTT
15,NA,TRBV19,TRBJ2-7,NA,CASSIRSTRDYEQYF,TGTGCCAGTAGTATAAGGAGCACCCGGGACTACGAGCAGTACTTC
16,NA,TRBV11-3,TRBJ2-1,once,CASSHGLNVRTSEQFF,TGTGCCAGCAGTCACGGACTAAACGTACGGACGTCTGAGCAGTTCTTC
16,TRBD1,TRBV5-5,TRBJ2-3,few,CASSLAGTGLTDTQYF,TGTGCCAGCAGCTTAGCCGGGACAGGGTTGACAGATACGCAGTATTTT
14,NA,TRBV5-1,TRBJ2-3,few,CASSLRERADTQYF,TGCGCCAGCAGCCTCCGGGAGAGGGCAGATACGCAGTATTTT
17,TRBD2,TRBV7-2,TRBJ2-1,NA,CASSLEPPSGTLNEQFF,TGTGCCAGCAGCTTAGAGCCCCCTAGCGGGACCCTCAATGAGCAGTTCTTC
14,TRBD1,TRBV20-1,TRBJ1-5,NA,CSALMGQFNQPQHF,TGCAGTGCCTTGATGGGACAGTTCAATCAGCCCCAGCATTTT
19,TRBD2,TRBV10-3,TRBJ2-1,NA,CAISATPGLAGVSYNEQFF,TGTGCCATCAGTGCAACCCCGGGACTAGCGGGAGTATCCTACAATGAGCAGTTCTTC
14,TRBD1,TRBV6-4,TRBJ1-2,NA,CASSAGQGSYGYTF,TGTGCCAGCAGTGCAGGACAGGGAAGCTATGGCTACACCTTC
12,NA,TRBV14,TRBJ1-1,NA,CASSQLNTEAFF,TGTGCCAGCAGCCAGTTGAACACTGAAGCTTTCTTT
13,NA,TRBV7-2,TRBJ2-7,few,CASSWTVVYEQYF,TGTGCCAGCAGTTGGACAGTGGTTTACGAGCAGTACTTC
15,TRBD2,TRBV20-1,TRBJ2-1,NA,CSAQVGGSPYNEQFF,TGCAGTGCTCAGGTGGGGGGGAGCCCCTACAATGAGCAGTTCTTC
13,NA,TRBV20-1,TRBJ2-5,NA,CSAKPWDSETQYF,TGCAGTGCTAAGCCCTGGGACTCAGAGACCCAGTACTTC
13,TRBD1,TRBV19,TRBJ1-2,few,CATRQGSNYGYTF,TGTGCCACCCGACAGGGTAGTAACTATGGCTACACCTTC
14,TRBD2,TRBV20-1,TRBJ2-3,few,CSAIAGGSTDTQYF,TGCAGTGCTATAGCGGGAGGTAGTACAGATACGCAGTATTTT
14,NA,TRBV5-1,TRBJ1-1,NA,CASSLAQVYTEAFF,TGCGCCAGCAGCTTGGCCCAGGTATACACTGAAGCTTTCTTT
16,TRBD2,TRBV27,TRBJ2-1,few,CASRIASGGWYNEQFF,TGTGCCAGCAGGATTGCTAGCGGGGGGTGGTACAATGAGCAGTTCTTC
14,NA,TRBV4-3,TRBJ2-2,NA,CASSHAAETGELFF,TGCGCCAGCAGCCACGCAGCGGAGACCGGGGAGCTGTTTTTT